The 27 T cell receptor beta chains in this list originate from one sample, sequenced in a study of identical twins (dated by TCRdb to the mid-2010s). Receptors were amplified or captured by 5' RACE. Sequencer: Illumina HiSeq 2000. TCRdb reanalyzed the raw reads on its own, using fastp at Q25 for trimming and MiXCR for clone calling, and kept in-frame beta chains. All rows with the same CDR3 protein become a single entry with the most common DNA and genes. The sample includes some 500,000 distinct CDR3 sequences, with roughly 9.9% observed a single time. The top ten clones comprise 2.5% to 3% of the sample. This sample was also put to use in a study of yellow fever vaccine responses in identical twins.

Sequencing used PBMCs. Source of these receptors: a woman between 18 and 29 years old in good health.

This clonotype was seen at least ten times. The chain combines TRBV12-3 or TRBV12-4 with TRBJ2-1, with D unresolved. Trimming stripped 7 bases from V and 0 bases from J, with 19 bases between. This CDR3 has 17 amino acids. CDR3 in amino acids: CASTATTGGDSYNEQFF. CDR3 nucleotide sequence: TGTGCCAGCACCGCGACGACGGGTGGAGACTCCTACAATGAGCAGTTCTTC.

This chain uses TRBV12-3 or TRBV12-4 with TRBJ2-6, with D tentatively TRBD1 or TRBD2 (5 bases each). The CDR3 runs 18 residues. Trimming took off 0 bases at V and 0 bases at J, with 12 bases between the two ends. CDR3 coding DNA: TGTGCCAGCAGTTTAGCTCTGGGACCCCTCTCTGGGGCCAACGTCCTGACTTTC. It encodes CASSLALGPLSGANVLTF.

This clonotype was seen ten or more times. This sequence joins TRBV4-3 and TRBJ2-1, with 7 nucleotides matching TRBD2. The CDR3 loop spans 15 amino acids. With V trimmed by 0 bases and J by 9 bases, 8 bases remained unmatched. CDR1 is LGHNA, CDR2 YSLEER, per germline. CDR3 protein: CASSQDRGGFVEQFF. The CDR3 DNA reads as TGCGCCAGCAGCCAAGATCGCGGGGGTTTCGTTGAGCAGTTCTTC.

This clonotype was detected once. The chain's CDR3 is CASSSGGTGGQETQYF. The CDR3, as DNA: TGTGCCAGCAGTTCTGGCGGGACAGGGGGTCAAGAGACCCAGTACTTC. This chain uses TRBV28 with TRBJ2-5, with 11 positions matching TRBD1. This CDR3 is built from 16 residues. Germline assignment: CDR1 MDHEN and CDR2 SYDVKM. With 4 bases clipped from V and 2 bases from J, the junction kept 6 bases outside the gene matches.

In this sample, this clonotype turned up many times. The chain employs TRBV29-1 and TRBJ2-3; weak D call: TRBD2 (6 bases). The germline CDR1 and CDR2 sequences are SQVTM and ANQGSEA. The length of the CDR3 is 15 residues. With 5 bases removed from V and 6 bases from J, the gap between germline ends came to 21 bases. The CDR3 is CSVLWGERPGDTQYF. The DNA for the CDR3 is TGCAGCGTTCTATGGGGGGAGAGGCCCGGGGATACGCAGTATTTT.

The table lists this clonotype with many counts. The rearrangement joins TRBV12-3 or TRBV12-4 to TRBJ2-3; unclear D gene. Trimming stripped 6 bases from V and 3 bases from J, with 7 bases between. The CDR3 sequence is 12 residues long. CDR3 sequence (DNA): TGTGCCAGCAGCCAAATGACAGATACGCAGTATTTT. This translates into CASSQMTDTQYF.

This clonotype was observed many times. This chain connects TRBV6-1 to TRBJ2-7, with D perhaps TRBD1 (5 bases). The CDR3 runs 15 residues. V gave up 6 bases and J gave up 6 bases, with 21 bases separating them. CDR1 MNHNS and CDR2 SASEGT come from the germline V gene. Here the CDR3 reads CASSLTTGLGTEQYF. The CDR3 DNA follows: TGTGCCAGCAGCCTAACTACAGGTTTGGGTACCGAGCAGTACTTC.

This clonotype appeared a few times. The chain has TRBV5-1 and TRBJ2-1, with 12 nucleotides matching TRBD2. Looked up from germline, CDR1 is SGHRS and CDR2 is YFSETQ. This CDR3 has 15 residues. Trimming took 0 bases from V and 10 from J; bases not matched to a gene: 5. CDR3 protein: CASSLGTSGDLEQFF. For the CDR3, the DNA is TGCGCCAGCAGCTTGGGGACTAGCGGGGATTTAGAGCAGTTCTTC.

This clonotype was found a few times. CDR3: CASSSEKGLYEQYF. CDR3 nucleotide sequence: TGCGCCAGCAGCTCAGAAAAGGGACTTTACGAGCAGTACTTC. The V gene is TRBV5-1, the J gene TRBJ2-7; tentatively, D is TRBD2 (6 bases). The CDR3 spans 14 residues. CDR1 is SGHRS and CDR2 is YFSETQ in the germline V gene. V was clipped by 3 bases and J by 4 bases, with 14 bases between them.

This clonotype came up many times. The chain uses TRBV7-8 and TRBJ1-6, with D maybe TRBD1 (5 bases). The CDR3 is 14 residues long. CDR1 and CDR2 (germline): SGHVS, FQNEAQ. The ends were cut back, 5 bases at V and 14 bases at J, with 19 bases in the middle. DNA for the CDR3: TGTGCCAGCAGCGCCGGGACGGGCCCTGGAACCCTCCACTTT. This translates into CASSAGTGPGTLHF.

The chain's CDR3 is CASTDGGGNTEAFF. The CDR3 DNA reads TGTGCCAGCACCGACGGGGGTGGGAACACTGAAGCTTTCTTT. V is TRBV12-3 or TRBV12-4 and J is TRBJ1-1, with D possibly being TRBD1 (5 bases). The CDR3 is 14 residues long. Trimming removed 7 bases at V and 1 base at J, with 13 bases between.

The chain couples TRBV7-8 to TRBJ2-7; TRBD1 matches 8 bases. The J segment lost 2 bases and the V segment lost 4 bases, leaving 10 bases of the junction unmatched. The germline V gene has CDR1 SGHVS and CDR2 FQNEAQ. The CDR3 is 16 residues long. The CDR3 DNA follows: TGTGCCAGCAGCTCTGAGGGAGTGGACAGGGCCTACGAGCAGTACTTC. It codes for CASSSEGVDRAYEQYF.

This clonotype was found many times. The chain combines TRBV29-1 with TRBJ2-3; D is uncertain. Germline V gene data show CDR1 as SQVTM and CDR2 as ANQGSEA. V lost 3 bases and J lost 10, with 11 bases in between. The CDR3 has 11 residues. CDR3 nucleotides: TGCAGCGTTGAGGGGTATGAAGCGCAGTATTTT. It yields the protein CSVEGYEAQYF.

This clonotype came up many times. The chain couples TRBV15 to TRBJ2-1; D gene uncertain. This CDR3 is 15 amino acids long. The V end was cut by 2 bases, the J end by 0 bases, with 8 bases between. Per germline, CDR1 LNHNV and CDR2 YYDKDF (reference sequence). The CDR3 reads CATSRISVSYNEQFF. In DNA, the CDR3 is TGTGCCACCAGCAGAATCAGCGTCTCCTACAATGAGCAGTTCTTC.

This clonotype was recorded many times. The chain is built from TRBV20-1 and TRBJ2-7; 9 bases map to TRBD2. Trimming cost V 6 bases and J 11 bases; bases outside gene matches: 11. Germline CDR1 is DFQATT and CDR2 is SNEGSKA (reference sequence). This CDR3 contains 12 residues. This chain's CDR3 is CSASPSGKLEYF. Written as DNA, the CDR3 is TGCAGTGCAAGTCCTAGCGGGAAATTGGAGTACTTC.

At least ten counts were recorded for this clonotype. The junction differs from germline at one of its ends, possibly a read error. The V gene is TRBV12-3 or TRBV12-4, the J gene TRBJ2-4; no clear D gene. This CDR3 comprises 14 residues. Here the CDR3 reads CASSLGLAKNIQYF. CDR3 sequence (DNA): TGTGCCAGCAGCTTAGGGTTAGCCAAAAACATTCAGTACTTC.

This clonotype was observed a few times. J is TRBJ2-7 and V is TRBV2, with a weak D call TRBD2 (5 bases). The germline V gene encodes CDR1 SNHLY and CDR2 FYNNEI. This CDR3 is 15 amino acids long. Trimming pared 3 bases from V and 2 bases from J, leaving 14 bases between. The CDR3 region is CASSDTRGKAYEQYF. CDR3 in DNA: TGTGCCAGCAGTGATACTCGAGGGAAAGCCTACGAGCAGTACTTC. The whole variable domain, filled in from reference TRBV2 and TRBJ2-7, reads EPEVTQTPSHQVTQMGQEVILRCVPISNHLYFYWYRQILGQKVEFLVSFYNNEISEKSEIFDDQFSVERPDGSNFTLKIRSTKLEDSAMYFCASSDTRGKAYEQYFGPGTRLTVT.

This clonotype was found many times. The rearrangement uses TRBV25-1 and TRBJ2-1, with TRBD2 matching over 7 bases. V lost 8 bases and J lost 4; bases outside the gene matches: 8. Germline CDR1 reads MGHDK; CDR2 reads SYGVNS. This CDR3 spans 14 amino acids. The CDR3 region has the DNA TGTGCCAGCCACGATTCGCGGGGGTACAATGAGCAGTTCTTC. Encoded protein: CASHDSRGYNEQFF.

V is TRBV18 and J is TRBJ1-4; D may be TRBD1 (6 bases). Germline assignment: CDR1 KGHSH and CDR2 LQKENI. This CDR3 has 14 amino acids. The V and J ends lost 3 bases and 6 bases respectively, with 11 bases between them. CDR3: CASSPPGADEKLFF. The CDR3, as DNA: TGTGCCAGCTCACCGCCAGGGGCCGATGAAAAACTGTTTTTT.

This clonotype was counted many times. The chain has TRBV6-1 and TRBJ1-6; the D gene is possibly TRBD1 (5 bases). Trimming took off 7 bases at V and 7 bases at J, with 11 bases between the two ends. The CDR3 is 13 amino acids. In germline, CDR1 is MNHNS, CDR2 SASEGT. The CDR3 loop is CASTTGRNSPLHF. In DNA, the CDR3 is TGTGCCAGCACTACAGGACGAAATTCACCCCTCCACTTT.

This clonotype has at least ten counts. This chain links TRBV4-3 with TRBJ2-3; 10 bases are shared with TRBD2. The CDR3 runs 15 residues. The V and J ends lost 4 bases and 4 bases, in that order; junction bases with no gene match: 5. CDR1 LGHNA and CDR2 YSLEER come from the germline V gene. For the CDR3, the DNA is TGCGCCAGCAGCCCTGGGACTAGCGAAGCAGATACGCAGTATTTT. It encodes CASSPGTSEADTQYF.

This clonotype was counted between two and nine times. V gene TRBV4-1 combines with J gene TRBJ2-4; weak D call: TRBD2 (6 bases). The V end was cut by 2 bases, the J end by 0 bases, with 11 bases between. Germline V CDR1 and CDR2: MGHRA, YSYEKL. The CDR3 has 16 residues. CDR3 region: CASSQLPGLAKNIQYF. The CDR3 nucleotides are TGCGCCAGCAGCCAACTTCCGGGACTAGCCAAAAACATTCAGTACTTC.

This clonotype was seen a few times. The J gene is TRBJ1-6, the V gene TRBV28, with D perhaps TRBD1 (5 bases). This CDR3 is built from 11 residues. Germline V lookup: CDR1 MDHEN, CDR2 SYDVKM. Trimming pared 2 bases from V and 14 bases from J, leaving 7 bases between. The CDR3 DNA follows: TGTGCCAGCAGTTTAGAGGGGTCCCTCCACTTT. Translation gives CASSLEGSLHF.

This clonotype was detected ten times or more. V is TRBV9 and J is TRBJ1-5; D not certain. The V end lost 4 bases, the J end lost 3 bases, and 11 bases lay between the germline ends. This CDR3 has 14 amino acids. The germline gives CDR1 SGDLS, CDR2 YYNGEE. In DNA, the CDR3 is TGTGCCAGCAGCTCCAATGGGAACAATCAGCCCCAGCATTTT. Protein sequence: CASSSNGNNQPQHF.

J is TRBJ2-5 and V is TRBV20-1, with 7 positions matching TRBD2. The CDR3 sequence is 15 residues long. V lost 3 bases, J lost 4 bases, and 11 bases stayed unmatched. In germline, CDR1 is DFQATT, CDR2 SNEGSKA (reference sequence). The CDR3 reads CSASLGAGSPETQYF. CDR3 nucleotide sequence: TGCAGTGCTAGTTTAGGAGCGGGGAGCCCAGAGACCCAGTACTTC.

Ten or more counts support this clonotype. In DNA, the CDR3 is TGTGCCAGCAGCCTGGCCCGAGTGACTATGCCATACAATGAGCAGTTCTTC. It translates to CASSLARVTMPYNEQFF. This rearrangement joins TRBV11-2 to TRBJ2-1; D perhaps matches TRBD2 (5 bases). Germline V CDR1 and CDR2: SGHAT, FQNNGV. This CDR3 spans 17 amino acids. V was clipped by 5 bases and J by 4 bases, with 21 bases between them.

A few counts support this clonotype. This rearrangement joins TRBV4-2 to TRBJ2-7; D tentatively reads TRBD1 or TRBD2 (5 bases each). This CDR3 has 16 amino acids. Germline values: CDR1 LGHNA, CDR2 YNFKEQ. Deletions cut 1 base from V and 6 bases from J, with 19 bases between. CDR3 loop: CASSQGNKLGVGEQYF. CDR3 coding DNA: TGTGCCAGCAGCCAAGGAAATAAACTAGGGGTCGGCGAGCAGTACTTC.